These 7 T cell receptor beta chains were all obtained from the same sample, sequenced in a study of memory CD4+ T cells and cytomegalovirus serostatus. The sort gate was single viable CD3+CD4+CD8-CD45RO+ cells for memory CD4+ T cells. The method was immunoSEQ multiplex PCR; TCRdb's version includes in-frame clones alone and lacks a portion of them. The repertoire holds tens of thousands of clones, about 81% seen once, with about 0.66% in the top ten. What was sequenced was memory CD4+ T cells from blood. These TCRs come from an adult in good health and CMV-seronegative.

The J gene is TRBJ2-3, the V gene TRBV7-8; D perhaps matches TRBD2 (7 bases). The CDR3 contains 16 residues. Trimming cost V 2 bases and J 5 bases, with 17 bases left between them. Germline CDR1 reads SGHVS; CDR2 reads FQNEAQ. DNA of the CDR3: TGTGCCAGCAGCTTAAGGGGGGGGCGCGCCCTAGATACGCAGTATTTT. This gives the protein CASSLRGGRALDTQYF.

This chain joins TRBV2 and TRBJ2-2, with a possible D match to TRBD1 (5 bases). With 4 bases removed from V and 6 bases from J, the gap between germline ends came to 15 bases. Looked up from germline, CDR1 is SNHLY and CDR2 is FYNNEI. The CDR3 is 15 residues long. CDR3 sequence reads: CASSGDYRISGELFF. The CDR3, as DNA: TGTGCCAGCAGTGGAGATTACAGGATCTCCGGGGAGCTGTTTTTT.

This clone was found a few times. This sequence joins TRBV29-1 and TRBJ1-1; TRBD1 might be the D (6 bases). The CDR3 is made up of 14 amino acids. V was pared by 0 bases and J by 5 bases, with 13 bases between. Germline V lookup: CDR1 SQVTM, CDR2 ANQGSEA. CDR3: CSVEDPTQGTEAFF. The CDR3 DNA reads TGCAGCGTTGAAGATCCGACACAGGGTACTGAAGCTTTCTTT.

The CDR3 reads CASSYNRFEVETQYF. CDR3 coding DNA: TGTGCCAGCAGTTACAATCGGTTCGAGGTAGAGACCCAGTACTTC. The genes are TRBV6-5 and TRBJ2-5; D is uncertain. In germline, CDR1 is MNHEY, CDR2 SVGAGI. The CDR3 sequence is 15 residues long. Trimming removed 2 bases from V and 4 bases from J, with 14 bases in between.

The chain is built from TRBV29-1 and TRBJ1-6, with TRBD1 matching over 11 bases. V gave up 8 bases and J gave up 11 bases; unmatched junction bases: 8. The CDR3 has 13 residues. The V gene's germline CDR1 is SQVTM and CDR2 ANQGSEA. The CDR3 DNA sequence: TGCAGCATAAGGACAGGGGGCAATACACCCCTCCACTTT. Protein product: CSIRTGGNTPLHF.

This sequence joins TRBV5-4 and TRBJ2-5, with TRBD2 identical over 10 bases. The germline gives CDR1 SGHNT, CDR2 YYREEE (reference sequence). The CDR3 has 16 residues. V was pared by 3 bases and J by 5 bases, with 10 bases of the junction left unmatched. CDR3 in amino acids: CASSSPSGGAYETQYF. The CDR3 DNA is TGTGCCAGCAGCTCCCCCAGCGGGGGGGCTTATGAGACCCAGTACTTC.

The chain links TRBV7-2 to TRBJ1-5, with D unresolved. CDR1 and CDR2 (germline): SGHTA, FQGNSA. Trimming took 1 base from V and 3 from J, leaving 10 bases between them. The CDR3 length is 15 residues. The CDR3 DNA reads TGTGCCAGCAGCTTAGTCGGGAATACCAATCAGCCCCAGCATTTT. Protein: CASSLVGNTNQPQHF.